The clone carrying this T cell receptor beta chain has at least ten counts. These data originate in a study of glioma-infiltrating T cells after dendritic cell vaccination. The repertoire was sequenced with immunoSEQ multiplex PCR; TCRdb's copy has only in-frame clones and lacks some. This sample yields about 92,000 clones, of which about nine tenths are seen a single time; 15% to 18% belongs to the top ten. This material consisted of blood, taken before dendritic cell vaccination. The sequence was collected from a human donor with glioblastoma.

The CDR3 nucleotides read TGTGCCAGAGGGACACGGTCGGGAAAACTGTTTTTT. As protein: CARGTRSGKLFF. V is TRBV2 and J is TRBJ1-4, with D perhaps TRBD1 (6 bases). CDR1 SNHLY and CDR2 FYNNEI come from the germline V gene. There are 12 residues in the CDR3. Trimming removed 9 bases at V and 10 bases at J, with 15 bases between.